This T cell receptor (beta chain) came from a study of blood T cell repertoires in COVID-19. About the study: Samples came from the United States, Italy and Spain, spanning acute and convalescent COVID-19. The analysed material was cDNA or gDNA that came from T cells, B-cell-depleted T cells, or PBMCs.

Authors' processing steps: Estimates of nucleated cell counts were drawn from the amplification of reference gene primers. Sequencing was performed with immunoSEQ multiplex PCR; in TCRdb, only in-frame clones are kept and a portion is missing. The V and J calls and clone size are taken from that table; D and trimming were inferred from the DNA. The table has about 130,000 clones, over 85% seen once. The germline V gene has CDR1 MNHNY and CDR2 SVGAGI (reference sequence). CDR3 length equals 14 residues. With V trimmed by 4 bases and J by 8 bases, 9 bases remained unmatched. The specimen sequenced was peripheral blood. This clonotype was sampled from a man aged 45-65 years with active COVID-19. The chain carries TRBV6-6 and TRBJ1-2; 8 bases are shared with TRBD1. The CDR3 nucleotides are TGTGCCAGCAGTTGGCAGGGGGCTTCGAAAGGCTACACCTTC. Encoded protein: CASSWQGASKGYTF.